A single sample is the source of the 29 T cell receptor beta chains below, sequenced in a study of tumor-infiltrating lymphocytes in localized non-small cell lung cancer. The protocol was immunoSEQ multiplex PCR, while the TCRdb copy is restricted to in-frame clones and leaves out a portion. Of tens of thousands of clones in the sample, around 62% were seen once. The sequenced sample was lung tumor tissue. The source of these receptors is a human donor with non-small cell lung cancer.

V is TRBV7-9 and J is TRBJ2-1; 9 positions match TRBD1. The CDR3 has 15 residues. Germline values: CDR1 SEHNR, CDR2 FQNEAQ (reference sequence). With V trimmed by 3 bases and J by 3 bases, 3 bases remained unmatched. The CDR3, as DNA: TGTGCCAGCAGCTTCGGGACAGGGCACTACAATGAGCAGTTCTTC. Encoded protein: CASSFGTGHYNEQFF.

The chain has TRBV2 and TRBJ2-1; D is possibly TRBD2 (6 bases). V dropped 11 bases and J dropped 4 bases, with 15 bases sitting between them. Germline assignment: CDR1 SNHLY and CDR2 FYNNEI. The CDR3 extends over 13 amino acids. The CDR3 protein is CACYSGSYNEQFF. DNA for the CDR3: TGTGCCTGTTATAGCGGTTCATACAATGAGCAGTTCTTC.

The chain joins TRBV6-6 to TRBJ1-1; D may be TRBD1 (6 bases). Germline V gene data show CDR1 as MNHNY and CDR2 as SVGAGI (reference sequence). The V end was cut by 5 bases, the J end by 0 bases, with 10 bases between. This CDR3 is 14 amino acids long. The CDR3: CASSGQNLNTEAFF. The DNA for the CDR3 is TGTGCCAGCAGTGGACAGAACTTGAACACTGAAGCTTTCTTT.

The chain links TRBV28 to TRBJ2-7, with D perhaps being TRBD1 or TRBD2 (5 bases each). CDR1 is MDHEN and CDR2 is SYDVKM in the germline V gene. The CDR3 has 14 amino acids. Trimming shortened V by 2 bases and J by 4 bases, and 12 bases separated the two germline ends. The CDR3 sequence: CASSLEGLIYEQYF. The CDR3, as DNA: TGTGCCAGCAGTTTAGAGGGGCTAATTTACGAGCAGTACTTC. The complete variable domain, with remaining parts taken from reference TRBV28 and TRBJ2-7, reads DVKVTQSSRYLVKRTGEKVFLECVQDMDHENMFWYRQDPGLGLRLIYFSYDVKMKEKGDIPEGYSVSREKKERFSLILESASTNQTSMYLCASSLEGLIYEQYFGPGTRLTVT.

A single count supports this clone. J is TRBJ2-6 and V is TRBV19; no definite D call. V shed 3 bases and J shed 2 bases, with 17 bases lying between them. Germline V gene lookup returns CDR1 LNHDA and CDR2 SQIVND (reference sequence). The CDR3 length is 18 residues. The CDR3 is CASSIDRAASAGANVLTF. DNA of the CDR3: TGTGCCAGTAGTATTGATCGGGCGGCATCCGCTGGGGCCAACGTCCTGACTTTC.

V is TRBV7-2 and J is TRBJ2-3, with D perhaps being TRBD1 or TRBD2 (5 bases each). The germline gives CDR1 SGHTA, CDR2 FQGNSA. Deletions cut 2 bases from V and 4 bases from J, with 7 bases between. This CDR3 spans 13 amino acids. In DNA, the CDR3 is TGTGCCAGCAGCTTAAGAGGGGCAGATACGCAGTATTTT. Encoded protein: CASSLRGADTQYF.

The chain couples TRBV6-5 to TRBJ2-1, with D tentatively TRBD1 (5 bases). The CDR3 is 15 amino acids. Germline assignment: CDR1 MNHEY and CDR2 SVGAGI. V lost 5 bases and J 3 bases, leaving 14 bases between the germline ends. The CDR3 DNA is TGTGCCAGCAGTGCCACAGGAGATAACTACAATGAGCAGTTCTTC. Amino acid sequence: CASSATGDNYNEQFF.

This clone showed up just a few times. The V and J genes are TRBV29-1 and TRBJ1-1; 7 positions match TRBD1. V dropped 0 bases and J dropped 6; count of bases not matched to a gene: 4. CDR1 and CDR2 (germline): SQVTM, ANQGSEA. The CDR3 has 13 residues. CDR3 DNA: TGCAGCGTTGAAGAGGGGCAGGGGGCTGAAGCTTTCTTT. Its translation: CSVEEGQGAEAFF. The variable domain in full, completed from reference TRBV29-1 and TRBJ1-1, reads SAVISQKPSRDICQRGTSLTIQCQVDSQVTMMFWYRQQPGQSLTLIATANQGSEATYESGFVIDKFPISRPNLTFSTLTVSNMSPEDSSIYLCSVEEGQGAEAFFGQGTRLTVV.

The V call is TRBV30, the J call TRBJ2-5; possibly TRBD1 or TRBD2 for D (5 bases each). The germline V gene encodes CDR1 GTSNPN and CDR2 SVGIG (reference sequence). This CDR3 spans 15 amino acids. V was shortened by 4 bases and J by 5 bases, with 20 bases between the two germline ends. The CDR3 region has the DNA TGTGCCTGGACCCAGATCCGAGGGGCGCGGGAGACCCAGTACTTC. Translation gives CAWTQIRGARETQYF.

This clone was observed a single time. J is TRBJ2-1 and V is TRBV18, with 15 bases that match TRBD2. The V gene end was trimmed by 0 bases and the J gene end by 7 bases; junction bases not matched to a gene: 1. The CDR3 contains 16 residues. CDR1 and CDR2 from the germline V gene are KGHSH and LQKENI. The CDR3 DNA reads as TGTGCCAGCTCACCACCGGGACTAGCGGGAGGAAATGAGCAGTTCTTC. Its translation: CASSPPGLAGGNEQFF.

The rearrangement joins TRBV18 to TRBJ1-5; D possibly corresponds to TRBD1 (5 bases). Between the trimmed V and J ends, which lost 4 bases and 4 bases, there was a span of 14 bases. The germline V gene has CDR1 KGHSH and CDR2 LQKENI. CDR3 size: 15 residues. The chain's CDR3 is CASSLAGTENQPQHF. The CDR3 nucleotides are TGTGCCAGCTCACTGGCAGGGACCGAAAATCAGCCCCAGCATTTT.

There are a few counts of this clone. The chain employs TRBV27 and TRBJ2-2; 9 bases are shared with TRBD2. Germline V gene sequence: CDR1 MNHEY, CDR2 SMNVEV (reference sequence). Losses at the gene ends were 2 bases for V and 2 bases for J; bases not matched to a gene: 9. The CDR3 runs to 18 residues. In DNA form, the CDR3 reads TGTGCCAGCAGTTTAAGGTGGCGGGAGGGTATCAACACCGGGGAGCTGTTTTTT. This codes for CASSLRWREGINTGELFF.

The genes are TRBV7-2 and TRBJ2-7; no firm D call. Germline assignment: CDR1 SGHTA and CDR2 FQGNSA. CDR3 length equals 12 residues. V was cut by 3 bases and J by 4 bases, with 7 bases left in between. The CDR3 sequence is CASSFMGYEQYF. The DNA of the CDR3 is TGTGCCAGCAGCTTCATGGGGTACGAGCAGTACTTC.

The chain couples TRBV6-5 to TRBJ1-1; D is uncertain. Trimming took 0 bases from V and 5 from J, leaving 10 bases between them. The CDR3 length is 14 residues. Germline CDR1 reads MNHEY; CDR2 reads SVGAGI. The CDR3 coding sequence is TGTGCCAGCAGTTACTCGATGGGGAGTACTGAAGCTTTCTTT. Translating it yields CASSYSMGSTEAFF.

J is TRBJ2-1 and V is TRBV11-3; 7 nucleotides line up with TRBD1. The V segment lost 3 bases and the J segment 6 bases; nucleotides outside the gene matches: 5. The CDR3 covers 14 residues. Per germline, CDR1 SGHNT and CDR2 YENEEA. The CDR3 region has the DNA TGTGCCAGCAGCTTGACAGGGACCTTCAATGAGCAGTTCTTC. Residues: CASSLTGTFNEQFF.

This clone was detected only once. The chain recombines TRBV28 with TRBJ2-3; D gene ambiguous. V shed 2 bases and J shed 2 bases, with 5 bases lying between them. The CDR3 loop spans 13 amino acids. Germline V gives CDR1 MDHEN, CDR2 SYDVKM. The CDR3 DNA is TGTGCCAGCAGTTTAGACCACACAGATACGCAGTATTTT. It specifies CASSLDHTDTQYF.

The rearrangement links TRBV2 to TRBJ2-1; D may be TRBD2 (6 bases). Germline V gene data show CDR1 as SNHLY and CDR2 as FYNNEI. CDR3 length equals 13 residues. V dropped 8 bases and J dropped 2 bases, with 10 bases sitting between them. The CDR3 reads CASAGSTYNEQFF. The CDR3 DNA reads TGTGCCAGCGCGGGAAGCACCTACAATGAGCAGTTCTTC.

This clone was counted a few times. The chain joins TRBV20-1 to TRBJ1-1; D not certain. The CDR3 is made up of 11 amino acids. Trimming stripped 3 bases from V and 7 bases from J, with 9 bases between. Germline loops: CDR1 DFQATT, CDR2 SNEGSKA (reference sequence). CDR3 amino acids: CSARGSLEAFF. Written as DNA, the CDR3 is TGCAGTGCTAGGGGGAGCCTTGAAGCTTTCTTT.

This rearrangement joins TRBV12-2 to TRBJ2-3; the D call in the table, TRBD2, was not verified against the DNA. TRBV12-2 is classified as a pseudogene. CDR3 length: 15 amino acids. The CDR3 sequence is CASRCLTSGGDTQYF. CDR3 sequence (DNA): TGTGCAAGTCGCTGCCTGACTAGCGGTGGGGATACGCAGTATTTT.

This clone showed up just a few times. This chain joins TRBV7-9 and TRBJ1-2, with TRBD1 matching over 8 bases. From germline, CDR1 is SEHNR and CDR2 FQNEAQ (reference sequence). V gave up 3 bases and J gave up 8 bases; unmatched junction bases: 14. The CDR3 contains 16 residues. Here the CDR3 reads CASSFRTGTVREGYTF. DNA for the CDR3: TGTGCCAGCAGCTTCCGGACAGGGACGGTGCGAGAAGGCTACACCTTC.

This chain uses TRBV30 with TRBJ2-1; D is ambiguous. Germline V gene lookup returns CDR1 GTSNPN and CDR2 SVGIG (reference sequence). The CDR3 totals 12 residues. V was pared by 4 bases and J by 0 bases, with 4 bases between. CDR3 loop: CAWTSSYNEQFF. CDR3 DNA: TGTGCCTGGACTAGCTCCTACAATGAGCAGTTCTTC.

The genes are TRBV28 and TRBJ2-4; D is possibly TRBD2 (6 bases). From germline, CDR1 is MDHEN and CDR2 SYDVKM. V lost 5 bases to trimming and J lost 1 base, with 21 bases between them. This CDR3 comprises 18 residues. CDR3: CASSPRLGQAGAKNIQYF. In DNA form, the CDR3 reads TGTGCCAGCAGTCCAAGACTTGGGCAGGCGGGGGCCAAAAACATTCAGTACTTC.

This clone came up a few times. The chain employs TRBV9 and TRBJ2-2, with 11 bases that match TRBD2. Trimming took 2 bases from V and 7 from J; bases not matched to a gene: 4. CDR1 and CDR2 (germline): SGDLS, YYNGEE. The CDR3 has 15 amino acids. CDR3 bases: TGTGCCAGCAGCGTGACTAGCGGGAACGTCGGGGAGCTGTTTTTT. Its protein is CASSVTSGNVGELFF.

This rearrangement joins TRBV6-5 to TRBJ2-1; 7 bases fit TRBD2. J was trimmed by 2 bases and V by 2 bases; bases with no gene match: 6. CDR1 is MNHEY and CDR2 is SVGAGI in the germline V gene. The CDR3 runs 16 residues. The CDR3 sequence: CASSYLAGAAYNEQFF. DNA for the CDR3: TGTGCCAGCAGTTACCTGGCGGGAGCAGCCTACAATGAGCAGTTCTTC.

The V gene is TRBV5-1, the J gene TRBJ2-7, with D unresolved. The CDR3 length is 12 residues. Germline values: CDR1 SGHRS, CDR2 YFSETQ. The ends were cut back, 0 bases at V and 2 bases at J, with 3 bases in the middle. The CDR3 coding sequence is TGCGCCAGCAGCTTGGACACCTACGAGCAGTACTTC. It translates to CASSLDTYEQYF.

The rearrangement uses TRBV6-5 and TRBJ1-2; 10 positions agree with TRBD1. The CDR3 runs 15 residues. The junction had 7 bases not matched to a gene; V was cut back by 5 bases and J by 4 bases. Germline V gene sequence: CDR1 MNHEY, CDR2 SVGAGI. CDR3 residues: CASSQGTGERYGYTF. The CDR3, as DNA: TGTGCCAGCAGTCAAGGGACAGGGGAGCGCTATGGCTACACCTTC.

The chain joins TRBV9 to TRBJ2-3; 8 bases match TRBD1. This CDR3 has 19 amino acids. Per germline, CDR1 SGDLS and CDR2 YYNGEE. V was pared by 3 bases and J by 2 bases, with 17 bases of the junction left unmatched. The CDR3 spells CASSATGAVDLSNTDTQYF. DNA of the CDR3: TGTGCCAGCAGCGCGACAGGGGCAGTGGATCTATCAAACACAGATACGCAGTATTTT.

The chain uses TRBV10-3 and TRBJ1-5; D uncertain. The V and J ends lost 2 bases and 0 bases respectively, with 2 bases between them. CDR3 size: 13 residues. CDR1 is ENHRY and CDR2 is SYGVKD in the germline V gene. CDR3 coding DNA: TGTGCCATCAGTGAGAATAGCAATCAGCCCCAGCATTTT. Amino acids: CAISENSNQPQHF.

This clone has a handful of counts. The chain uses TRBV5-1 and TRBJ1-4; TRBD1 might be the D (5 bases). The length of the CDR3 is 15 residues. Germline V gene sequence: CDR1 SGHRS, CDR2 YFSETQ. V lost 1 base, J lost 0 bases, and 7 bases lay in between. The CDR3 region is CASSLQGTTNEKLFF. DNA of the CDR3: TGCGCCAGCAGCTTGCAGGGTACAACTAATGAAAAACTGTTTTTT.